These 10 T cell receptor beta chains were sequenced from one sample in a study of human T cells and chemical hapten exposure (dated by TCRdb to the early 2020s). Libraries were built with RACE. Sequencing instrument: NextSeq 500. TCRdb took the public reads, trimmed them with fastp at Q25, ran MiXCR for clone calling and kept in-frame beta chains. Duplicate CDR3 protein sequences are folded into a single record with the most common DNA and genes. This sample gives tens of thousands of distinct CDR3 sequences in total; approximately 29% of them show up just once. Roughly 10% of the sample is in the top ten clones. What the time point label conveys for this sample: patch test 1, 2 weeks after DPC sensitization. Sample treatment or condition, as interpreted from the label and publication: therapeutic diphenylcyclopropenone sensitization with weekly scalp DPC. Material: whole blood, obtained in connection with sensitization to the hapten diphenylcyclopropenone (DPC). The receptors stem from a man aged 35-49 years with alopecia areata. Some clones in this sample may be carry-over from other donors' samples.

This clonotype has a handful of counts. The chain has TRBV12-3 or TRBV12-4 and TRBJ1-1; TRBD1 matches at 8 bases. This CDR3 spans 15 amino acids. The V gene end was trimmed by 6 bases and the J gene end by 6 bases; junction bases not matched to a gene: 12. The CDR3 coding sequence is TGTGCCAGCAGCCCACCCGGGACAGGTGAACCTGAAGCTTTCTTT. This gives the protein CASSPPGTGEPEAFF.

The chain has TRBV9 and TRBJ2-3, with D possibly being TRBD1 (6 bases). Deletions cut 1 base from V and 2 bases from J, with 14 bases between. Germline lookup yields CDR1 SGDLS and CDR2 YYNGEE. The CDR3 runs 16 residues. CDR3 residues: CASSVWGRGNTDTQYF. The CDR3, as DNA: TGTGCCAGCAGCGTATGGGGCAGGGGAAACACAGATACGCAGTATTTT.

This chain connects TRBV25-1 to TRBJ2-5; tentatively, D is TRBD1 (5 bases). This CDR3 region has 12 residues. CDR1 and CDR2 (germline): MGHDK, SYGVNS. V was clipped by 10 bases and J by 5 bases, with 14 bases between them. CDR3 in DNA: TGTGCCACCCAGGGTCTAGGCGAGACCCAGTACTTC. Its protein product is CATQGLGETQYF.

This clonotype was observed a few times. This chain joins TRBV20-1 and TRBJ1-1; D remains unclear. Germline loops: CDR1 DFQATT, CDR2 SNEGSKA (reference sequence). The CDR3 totals 12 residues. Trimming removed 1 base at V and 7 bases at J, with 10 bases between. CDR3 region: CSARVGVNEAFF. The CDR3, as DNA: TGCAGTGCTAGAGTCGGAGTGAATGAAGCTTTCTTT.

In its sample, this clonotype was seen once. The chain employs TRBV2 and TRBJ2-7; 7 bases are shared with TRBD1. The CDR3 spans 13 residues. With 5 bases clipped from V and 3 bases from J, the junction kept 4 bases outside the gene matches. From germline, CDR1 is SNHLY and CDR2 FYNNEI. CDR3 loop: CASSWTGRYEQYF. As DNA, the CDR3 is TGTGCCAGCAGTTGGACAGGACGCTACGAGCAGTACTTC. Filled out from reference TRBV2 and TRBJ2-7, the complete variable domain reads EPEVTQTPSHQVTQMGQEVILRCVPISNHLYFYWYRQILGQKVEFLVSFYNNEISEKSEIFDDQFSVERPDGSNFTLKIRSTKLEDSAMYFCASSWTGRYEQYFGPGTRLTVT.

This clonotype showed up just a few times. The chain is built from TRBV5-6 and TRBJ1-4; the match to TRBD1 covers 7 bases. This CDR3 comprises 15 residues. Trimming removed 4 bases from V and 5 bases from J; junction bases left unmatched: 8. Germline V gives CDR1 SGHDT, CDR2 YYEEEE. CDR3 amino acids: CASSKIDRDNEKLFF. The CDR3, as DNA: TGTGCCAGCAGCAAGATCGACAGGGACAATGAAAAACTGTTTTTT.

The chain carries TRBV6-5 and TRBJ1-1, with D possibly TRBD1 on 5 matching bases. The CDR3 contains 13 residues. Trimming took off 6 bases at V and 7 bases at J, with 15 bases between the two ends. Germline V CDR1 and CDR2: MNHEY, SVGAGI. The CDR3 nucleotides read TGTGCCAGCAGCCTACGGGTAGGGGATGAAGCTTTCTTT. Its translation is CASSLRVGDEAFF.

This chain connects TRBV7-8 to TRBJ1-5; 9 nucleotides match TRBD1. This CDR3 region has 17 residues. Germline V gene lookup returns CDR1 SGHVS and CDR2 FQNEAQ. V dropped 5 bases and J dropped 1; count of bases not matched to a gene: 9. In DNA, the CDR3 is TGTGCCAGCAGCGCTGGGACAGGGTTTTTCAGCAATCAGCCCCAGCATTTT. Protein product: CASSAGTGFFSNQPQHF.

The chain is built from TRBV6-1 and TRBJ1-4; tentatively, D is TRBD1 (6 bases). The germline V gene has CDR1 MNHNS and CDR2 SASEGT. Trimming pared 3 bases from V and 5 bases from J, leaving 13 bases between. The CDR3 consists of 15 residues. CDR3 DNA sequence: TGTGCCAGCAGTGATTGGGGGGGGCGGAATGAAAAACTGTTTTTT. It yields the protein CASSDWGGRNEKLFF.

Only one count was recorded for this clonotype. The rearrangement uses TRBV2 and TRBJ2-6, with D unclear. CDR3 size: 18 residues. CDR1 and CDR2 (germline): SNHLY, FYNNEI. Deletions cut 4 bases from V and 0 bases from J, with 16 bases between. CDR3 sequence (DNA): TGTGCCAGCAGTGCTCCAATAGGCCAGTACTCTGGGGCCAACGTCCTGACTTTC. Amino acid sequence: CASSAPIGQYSGANVLTF.